This TCR beta chain is drawn from a study of Ad26.COV2.S vaccination and SARS-CoV-2 variants. About the research overall: Ad26.COV2.S shots went into the muscle once or twice, 56 days apart. Findings and caveats of the study: Spike-specific TCR breadth was greater in vaccine than placebo recipients. Reported post-vaccination CD8+ and CD4+ T cell responses to spike showed substantial breadth.

Only in-frame clones appear in the TCRdb table, and some are missing; sequencing was by immunoSEQ multiplex PCR. The table shows about 440,000 clones, with roughly 91% occurring only once. The germline gives CDR1 ENHRY, CDR2 SYGVKD. This CDR3 contains 14 residues. Trimming cost V 2 bases and J 3 bases, with 8 bases left between them. Stated treatment: some 20 received Ad26.COV2.S at low or high dose, single or two shots; 5 received placebo; per-sample allocation not given. Vaccine and placebo recipients were sampled on day 63 after the first injection. The donor's status was that of an adult aged 18-55 years in Boston. In regard to this clone: Its antigen is unknown.

The chain has TRBV10-3 and TRBJ2-1; D call uncertain. Sequencing used peripheral blood, obtained in a trial of Ad26.COV2.S vaccine versus placebo. This clonotype was obtained from a person between 18 and 60 years old who received the Ad26.COV2.S COVID-19 vaccine or a placebo. The CDR3 coding sequence is TGTGCCATCAGTGAGGCCACTTTCTACAATGAGCAGTTCTTC. It specifies CAISEATFYNEQFF.